Following are 28 T cell receptor beta chains from one sample sequenced in a study of cytomegalovirus exposure and HLA in healthy donors. This PCR relied on a set of 60 Vbeta primers and 13 Jbeta primers. This table comes from immunoSEQ multiplex PCR, and its TCRdb copy is limited to in-frame clones, with some not included. This sample carries some 40,000 clones, 60% to 70% of them seen once, and the ten largest clones take around 3.9%. Sample: PBMCs. The receptors shown here come from a man aged 40-49 years in good health and CMV-seronegative.

This clone came up once. The rearrangement joins TRBV19 to TRBJ2-7, with 10 bases lining up with TRBD1. Losses at the gene ends were 6 bases for V and 4 bases for J; bases not matched to a gene: 3. The CDR3 has 13 amino acids. Looked up from germline, CDR1 is LNHDA and CDR2 is SQIVND (reference sequence). In DNA form, the CDR3 reads TGTGCCAGTAGCCGACAGGGGGCTTACGAGCAGTACTTC. Protein product: CASSRQGAYEQYF.

The V call is TRBV5-1, the J call TRBJ2-1; no definite D call. The CDR3 sequence is 11 residues long. Germline CDR1 SGHRS, CDR2 YFSETQ. V lost 4 bases and J 10 bases, leaving 9 bases between the germline ends. Here the CDR3 reads CASSLGSEQFF. The CDR3 nucleotides are TGCGCCAGCAGCCTCGGTTCAGAGCAGTTCTTC.

This clone was seen a few times. The J gene is TRBJ2-7, the V gene TRBV6-1; tentatively, D is TRBD1 (6 bases). Germline V gene sequence: CDR1 MNHNS, CDR2 SASEGT. The CDR3 loop spans 15 amino acids. Trimming took off 4 bases at V and 3 bases at J, with 16 bases between the two ends. The chain's CDR3 is CASSAGQRGIYEQYF. In nucleotides, the CDR3 is TGTGCCAGCAGTGCCGGACAGAGGGGGATCTACGAGCAGTACTTC.

This clone was seen just once. The chain employs TRBV6-5 and TRBJ1-1; no firm D call. CDR1 MNHEY and CDR2 SVGAGI come from the germline V gene. The CDR3 extends over 12 amino acids. V lost 8 bases and J lost 3, with 10 bases in between. CDR3 residues: CASAERDTEAFF. The DNA for the CDR3 is TGTGCCAGCGCCGAGAGGGACACTGAAGCTTTCTTT.

By frequency in the sample, this clone is medium-sized (0.01 to 0.1%). V is TRBV6-5 and J is TRBJ2-1; TRBD2 aligns across 7 bases. The CDR3 extends over 16 amino acids. V was clipped by 2 bases and J by 4 bases; unmatched bases: 8. Germline CDR1 and CDR2: MNHEY and SVGAGI. The CDR3 coding sequence is TGTGCCAGCAGTTACGGGAGGACTAGGAGATACAATGAGCAGTTCTTC. Amino acid sequence: CASSYGRTRRYNEQFF.

The chain joins TRBV7-2 to TRBJ2-5; no definite D call. Per the germline V gene, CDR1 is SGHTA and CDR2 is FQGNSA. V lost 4 bases and J 3 bases, leaving 12 bases between the germline ends. The CDR3 has 14 residues. The CDR3 DNA is TGTGCCAGCAGCTCGATGTGGGCTGAAGAGACCCAGTACTTC. Protein: CASSSMWAEETQYF.

V and J are TRBV28 and TRBJ1-3, with D tentatively TRBD1 (5 bases). The germline V gene encodes CDR1 MDHEN and CDR2 SYDVKM. This CDR3 is built from 18 residues. Trimming left V 6 bases short and J 0 bases short, with 21 bases between. CDR3 amino acids: CASRRINPDISSGNTIYF. The CDR3 nucleotides are TGTGCCAGCAGACGAATCAACCCGGACATCAGCTCTGGAAACACCATATATTTT. The full variable domain, rest sourced from reference TRBV28 and TRBJ1-3, is DVKVTQSSRYLVKRTGEKVFLECVQDMDHENMFWYRQDPGLGLRLIYFSYDVKMKEKGDIPEGYSVSREKKERFSLILESASTNQTSMYLCASRRINPDISSGNTIYFGEGSWLTVV.

The chain joins TRBV4-1 to TRBJ2-7; no definite D call. This CDR3 contains 15 residues. CDR1 and CDR2 (germline): MGHRA, YSYEKL. The ends were cut back, 1 base at V and 2 bases at J, with 12 bases in the middle. The chain's CDR3 is CASSQVNAVTYEQYF. CDR3 coding DNA: TGCGCCAGCAGCCAAGTTAATGCAGTCACCTACGAGCAGTACTTC.

The genes are TRBV4-1 and TRBJ2-5, with unresolved D. The CDR3 is 16 amino acids. Germline-derived CDR1 and CDR2 are MGHRA and YSYEKL. V lost 0 bases, J lost 1 base, and 12 bases lay in between. In nucleotides, the CDR3 is TGCGCCAGCAGCCAAGATGATTGGGCTCGCCAAGAGACCCAGTACTTC. Translating gives CASSQDDWARQETQYF.

The rearrangement joins TRBV5-1 to TRBJ1-1; D is uncertain. V lost 0 bases to trimming and J lost 0 bases, with 6 bases between them. The CDR3 spans 14 residues. In germline, CDR1 is SGHRS, CDR2 YFSETQ. The chain's CDR3 is CASSLGTVNTEAFF. In nucleotides, the CDR3 is TGCGCCAGCAGCTTGGGAACGGTGAACACTGAAGCTTTCTTT.

This clone was seen just once. V usage is TRBV6-1 and J usage is TRBJ2-7, with D possibly TRBD2 on 7 matching bases. V dropped 7 bases and J dropped 1 base, with 17 bases sitting between them. CDR1 and CDR2 (germline): MNHNS, SASEGT. CDR3 size: 15 residues. The CDR3 bases are TGTGCCAGCAAATGGGGGGGGGCGAATTCCTACGAGCAGTACTTC. Encoded protein: CASKWGGANSYEQYF.

The chain combines TRBV15 with TRBJ1-1, with 8 bases fitting TRBD1. The CDR3 length is 14 residues. The ends lost 3 bases at V and 1 base at J; junction bases unmatched: 1. In germline, CDR1 is LNHNV, CDR2 YYDKDF (reference sequence). CDR3 DNA: TGTGCCACCAGCAGTGACAGGGGGAACACTGAAGCTTTCTTT. Amino acids: CATSSDRGNTEAFF.

V usage is TRBV14 and J usage is TRBJ2-7; 8 bases fit TRBD1. The length of the CDR3 is 15 residues. Per germline, CDR1 SGHDN and CDR2 FVKESK. J lost 9 bases, V lost 2 bases, and 12 bases had no gene match. CDR3 in amino acids: CASSQLRTGPNWQYF. The CDR3, as DNA: TGTGCCAGCAGCCAACTTCGGACAGGGCCCAACTGGCAGTACTTC. Supplemented by reference TRBV14 and TRBJ2-7, the full variable domain reads EAGVTQFPSHSVIEKGQTVTLRCDPISGHDNLYWYRRVMGKEIKFLLHFVKESKQDESGMPNNRFLAERTGGTYSTLKVQPAELEDSGVYFCASSQLRTGPNWQYFGPGTRLTVT.

This clone has more than one count but fewer than ten. This chain connects TRBV10-3 to TRBJ2-7; D may be TRBD1 (8 bases). In germline, CDR1 is ENHRY, CDR2 SYGVKD. Trimming stripped 7 bases from V and 6 bases from J, with 13 bases between. The CDR3 length is 12 residues. In DNA form, the CDR3 reads TGTGCCATCACACAGGGGGAGGGCGAGCAGTACTTC. This translates into CAITQGEGEQYF.

About this clone: The CDR3 carries no conserved terminal phenylalanine or tryptophan, so it likely arises from a read error. The chain joins TRBV30 to TRBJ1-5; D is possibly TRBD1 (6 bases). CDR3 length: 12 amino acids. CDR1 is GTSNPN and CDR2 is SVGIG in the germline V gene (reference sequence). Trimming left V 5 bases short and J 3 bases short, with 8 bases between. CDR3 loop: CAWGGHNQPQHV. As DNA, the CDR3 is TGTGCCTGGGGGGGACACAATCAGCCCCAGCATGTT.

The rearrangement uses TRBV6-5 and TRBJ2-3, with D perhaps TRBD2 (6 bases). CDR1 and CDR2 (germline): MNHEY, SVGAGI. Deletions cut 5 bases from V and 0 bases from J, with 9 bases between. The CDR3 consists of 14 residues. CDR3 region: CASSRLGSTDTQYF. CDR3 bases: TGTGCCAGCAGTCGACTAGGGAGCACAGATACGCAGTATTTT.

This clone was counted a single time. This chain's CDR3 is CASSQEGLAGADTQYF. The CDR3 nucleotides are TGCGCCAGCAGCCAAGAGGGACTAGCGGGGGCAGATACGCAGTATTTT. The V and J genes are TRBV4-3 and TRBJ2-3, with 14 nucleotides matching TRBD2. Germline V gives CDR1 LGHNA, CDR2 YSLEER. J gave up 4 bases and V 0 bases, and 0 bases lay outside the gene matches. The CDR3 covers 16 residues.

This clone was observed a handful of times. The genes are TRBV7-6 and TRBJ1-1; D might be TRBD1 (5 bases). Germline CDR1 SGHVS, CDR2 FNYEAQ. Trimming removed 2 bases from V and 3 bases from J, with 7 bases in between. The CDR3 spans 13 residues. The CDR3 spells CASSLSRDTEAFF. The CDR3 coding sequence is TGTGCCAGCAGCTTAAGCAGGGACACTGAAGCTTTCTTT.

V gene TRBV13 combines with J gene TRBJ1-1; the D gene is possibly TRBD1 (5 bases). Per germline, CDR1 PRHDT and CDR2 FYEKMQ (reference sequence). Between the trimmed V and J ends, which lost 3 bases and 1 base, there was a span of 6 bases. This CDR3 contains 13 residues. DNA of the CDR3: TGTGCCAGCAGCTTTCAGGGGAACACTGAAGCTTTCTTT. Protein sequence: CASSFQGNTEAFF. The full variable domain, its missing parts supplied by reference TRBV13 and TRBJ1-1, is AAGVIQSPRHLIKEKRETATLKCYPIPRHDTVYWYQQGPGQDPQFLISFYEKMQSDKGSIPDRFSAQQFSDYHSELNMSSLELGDSALYFCASSFQGNTEAFFGQGTRLTVV.

To note about this clone: A junction boundary mismatches the germline segment, possibly from a read error. V is TRBV7-2 and J is TRBJ1-5, with D unresolved. The germline CDR1 and CDR2 sequences are SGHTA and FQGNSA. The CDR3 sequence is 14 residues long. CDR3 DNA: TGTGCCAGCAGATTAGTAGGCGCCGGGCAGCCCCAGCATTTT. It encodes CASRLVGAGQPQHF.

The chain links TRBV28 to TRBJ1-1, with no clear D. Germline V gene lookup returns CDR1 MDHEN and CDR2 SYDVKM. Between the trimmed V and J ends, which lost 2 bases and 7 bases, there was a span of 14 bases. CDR3 length equals 14 residues. CDR3 residues: CASSLGGIDGEAFF. The CDR3, as DNA: TGTGCCAGCAGTTTAGGAGGGATCGATGGTGAAGCTTTCTTT.

This clone was seen more than once but under ten times. This chain connects TRBV30 to TRBJ2-6, with D possibly TRBD2 on 5 matching bases. CDR3 length: 18 amino acids. Germline assignment: CDR1 GTSNPN and CDR2 SVGIG (reference sequence). V lost 0 bases and J lost 0, with 15 bases in between. The CDR3 DNA sequence: TGTGCCTGGAGTGTCTGGCAGGAGGTGAGCTCTGGGGCCAACGTCCTGACTTTC. This codes for CAWSVWQEVSSGANVLTF.

This sequence joins TRBV4-3 and TRBJ2-5; 12 bases agree with TRBD2. The CDR3 totals 19 residues. Germline assignment: CDR1 LGHNA and CDR2 YSLEER. The V and J ends lost 1 base and 4 bases, in that order; junction bases with no gene match: 13. The DNA of the CDR3 is TGCGCCAGCAGCCAAGGCACTAGCGGGGGGAGCGGTTCGGGAGAGACCCAGTACTTC. This encodes CASSQGTSGGSGSGETQYF.

This clone has just a few counts. This sequence joins TRBV9 and TRBJ2-7; 7 nucleotides match TRBD2. Germline CDR1 reads SGDLS; CDR2 reads YYNGEE. V lost 0 bases, J lost 4 bases, and 4 bases stayed unmatched. The CDR3 extends over 14 amino acids. CDR3 nucleotide sequence: TGTGCCAGCAGCGTAGGCGGGGGAAATTACGAGCAGTACTTC. Its translation is CASSVGGGNYEQYF.

The chain has TRBV2 and TRBJ1-1; a possible D gene is TRBD1 (5 bases). Looked up from germline, CDR1 is SNHLY and CDR2 is FYNNEI. V was clipped by 6 bases and J by 1 base, with 15 bases between them. The CDR3 sequence is 15 residues long. The CDR3 loop reads CASRRTRPENTEAFF. In nucleotides, the CDR3 is TGTGCCAGCAGGCGGACACGCCCGGAGAACACTGAAGCTTTCTTT.

The chain recombines TRBV7-9 with TRBJ1-1; 9 bases agree with TRBD1. Germline V gene lookup returns CDR1 SEHNR and CDR2 FQNEAQ (reference sequence). This CDR3 has 15 residues. The V and J ends lost 5 bases and 2 bases, in that order; junction bases with no gene match: 6. CDR3 sequence (DNA): TGTGCCAGCAGCCAACCGGGACAGGGAAACACTGAAGCTTTCTTT. This encodes CASSQPGQGNTEAFF.

The sample holds a few counts of this clone. The CDR3 DNA sequence: TGTGCCAGCAGCCAGAACAGGGGGGGGTCCTACGAGCAGTACTTC. Amino acid sequence: CASSQNRGGSYEQYF. The chain uses TRBV4-2 and TRBJ2-7, with D perhaps matching TRBD1 (8 bases). From germline, CDR1 is LGHNA and CDR2 YNFKEQ. V gave up 3 bases and J gave up 1 base, with 13 bases separating them. The CDR3 spans 15 residues.

This clone turned up a few times. The chain carries TRBV7-9 and TRBJ1-2; 11 bases match TRBD1. This CDR3 is built from 17 residues. The germline gives CDR1 SEHNR, CDR2 FQNEAQ (reference sequence). With 1 base clipped from V and 7 bases from J, the junction kept 11 bases outside the gene matches. DNA of the CDR3: TGTGCCAGCAGCTTAGTGCTATGGACAGGGGGCCTTGGTGGCTACACCTTC. Translating gives CASSLVLWTGGLGGYTF.